Listed below are T cell receptor beta chains from one sample, sequenced in a study of blood T cell repertoires in COVID-19. Data came from immunoSEQ multiplex PCR; TCRdb stores just in-frame clones and leaves some out. The sample has around 70,000 clones; roughly 89% are singletons. The sample comprised peripheral blood. These receptor sequences come from a human donor in a cohort sampled during active COVID-19. CDR3s include the opening cysteine and the closing phenylalanine or tryptophan. The D gene is left open where the match is weak. Part of the rows lack a size; the others show once, few, many or a class for expanded clones.

V gene: TRBV5-6
D gene: TRBD1
J gene: TRBJ2-2
clone size: .
CDR3 DNA: TGTGCCAGCAGCTTGACGGGTACAGGGGCTGCCGGGGAGCTGTTTTTT
CDR3 protein: CASSLTGTGAAGELFF

V gene: TRBV29-1
D gene: .
J gene: TRBJ2-1
clone size: .
CDR3 DNA: TGCAGCGTTGAGATACAGGGTGGGAATGAGCAGTTCTTC
CDR3 protein: CSVEIQGGNEQFF

V gene: TRBV12-5
D gene: TRBD1
J gene: TRBJ1-4
clone size: .
CDR3 DNA: TGTGCTAGTGGGGCCGGGACAGATAATGAAAAACTGTTTTTT
CDR3 protein: CASGAGTDNEKLFF

V gene: TRBV10-3
D gene: TRBD1
J gene: TRBJ1-6
clone size: .
CDR3 DNA: TGTGCCACCCAAGGGACAGGCGATTCACCCCTCCACTTT
CDR3 protein: CATQGTGDSPLHF

V gene: TRBV6-5
D gene: .
J gene: TRBJ1-1
clone size: .
CDR3 DNA: TGTGCCTTCTTTGCGGAAACTGGGGGGTGCACTGAAGCTTTCTTT
CDR3 protein: CAFFAETGGCTEAFF

V gene: TRBV5-4
D gene: TRBD2
J gene: TRBJ2-1
clone size: .
CDR3 DNA: TGTGCCAGCAGCTCTAGCGGGGCGAACAATGAGCAGTTCTTC
CDR3 protein: CASSSSGANNEQFF

V gene: TRBV7-2
D gene: .
J gene: TRBJ1-4
clone size: once
CDR3 DNA: TGTGCCAGCAGATTAAGGGGAACGGTAACTAATGAAAAACTGTTTTTT
CDR3 protein: CASRLRGTVTNEKLFF

V gene: TRBV11-2
D gene: .
J gene: TRBJ2-4
clone size: .
CDR3 DNA: TGTGCCAGCAGCTTAGGTCAGAACATTCAGTACTTC
CDR3 protein: CASSLGQNIQYF

V gene: TRBV9
D gene: TRBD1
J gene: TRBJ2-7
clone size: .
CDR3 DNA: TGTGCCAGCAGCGCCTCGGGACAGGGGGAATACGAGCAGTACTTC
CDR3 protein: CASSASGQGEYEQYF

V gene: TRBV12-3/TRBV12-4
D gene: .
J gene: TRBJ1-2
clone size: .
CDR3 DNA: TGTGCCAGCAGTTTTCCGGGTTCGGCCGGCTACACCTTC
CDR3 protein: CASSFPGSAGYTF

V gene: TRBV5-1
D gene: TRBD1
J gene: TRBJ1-1
clone size: .
CDR3 DNA: TGCGCCAGCAGCTTGGAAACAGGGGGCACTGAAGCTTTCTTT
CDR3 protein: CASSLETGGTEAFF

V gene: TRBV7-9
D gene: TRBD1
J gene: TRBJ1-1
clone size: .
CDR3 DNA: TGTGCCAGCACTCCCCAAACCGGGACAGGGGTGGACACTGAAGCTTTCTTT
CDR3 protein: CASTPQTGTGVDTEAFF

V gene: TRBV7-9
D gene: TRBD1
J gene: TRBJ2-2
clone size: .
CDR3 DNA: TGTGCCAGCAGAGGTCCGGGACAGGCGAACACCGGGGAGCTGTTTTTT
CDR3 protein: CASRGPGQANTGELFF

V gene: TRBV5-4
D gene: TRBD1
J gene: TRBJ2-1
clone size: .
CDR3 DNA: TGTGCCAGCAGCTTGGGGTCAGGGGGCTACAATGAGCAGTTCTTC
CDR3 protein: CASSLGSGGYNEQFF

V gene: TRBV5-1
D gene: TRBD1
J gene: TRBJ1-4
clone size: .
CDR3 DNA: TGCGCCAGGACGACAGGGACAGGGGTTGGGAGGAGGGAAAAACTGTTTTTT
CDR3 protein: CARTTGTGVGRREKLFF

V gene: TRBV5-4
D gene: .
J gene: TRBJ2-2
clone size: .
CDR3 DNA: TGTGCCAGCAGCTTAAGTGGGGGGGCCCGGACCGGGGAGCTGTTTTTT
CDR3 protein: CASSLSGGARTGELFF

V gene: TRBV21-1
D gene: .
J gene: TRBJ2-3
clone size: .
CDR3 DNA: TGTGCCAGCACCACCCTCAAGGGCGGGCAGGGCACAGATACGCAGTATTTT
CDR3 protein: CASTTLKGGQGTDTQYF

V gene: TRBV6-6
D gene: .
J gene: TRBJ1-2
clone size: .
CDR3 DNA: TGTGCCAGCAGTTACTCGGCCGGGAACTATGGCTACACCTTC
CDR3 protein: CASSYSAGNYGYTF

V gene: TRBV3-1/TRBV3-2
D gene: TRBD1
J gene: TRBJ2-3
clone size: .
CDR3 DNA: TGTGCCAGCAGCCAAGAAAAGGGGGCCGGGGAGAAGCAGTATTTT
CDR3 protein: CASSQEKGAGEKQYF

V gene: TRBV18
D gene: .
J gene: TRBJ2-5
clone size: .
CDR3 DNA: TGTGCCAGCTCACCAGGTACACAAGAGACCCAGTACTTC
CDR3 protein: CASSPGTQETQYF

V gene: TRBV7-9
D gene: TRBD1
J gene: TRBJ1-2
clone size: .
CDR3 DNA: TGTGCCAGCACCCCACAGGGGGCGCAAGGCTACACCTTC
CDR3 protein: CASTPQGAQGYTF

V gene: TRBV11-1
D gene: .
J gene: TRBJ2-2
clone size: .
CDR3 DNA: TGTGCCAGCAGCTTAGGGACAGTACCCACCGGGGAGCTGTTTTTT
CDR3 protein: CASSLGTVPTGELFF